The 6 T cell receptor beta chains in this list originate from one sample, sequenced in a study of esophageal squamous cell carcinoma under preoperative chemotherapy. A single record per CDR3 protein comes from TCRdb applying MiXCR to the PCR reads. The repertoire has approximately 15,000 distinct CDR3 sequences, 60% of them found once; the top ten carry approximately 55%. Time point of the sample: before preoperative PTX-NDP chemotherapy. Sampling was carried out from a patient given preoperative chemotherapy. All receptors come from a human donor with esophageal squamous cell carcinoma. The donor label of this sample is uncertain.

The chain carries TRBV6-1 and TRBJ2-3, with 8 bases that match TRBD2. CDR1 and CDR2 (germline): MNHNS, SASEGT. This CDR3 comprises 16 residues. The V segment lost 6 bases and the J segment 9 bases; nucleotides outside the gene matches: 17. The CDR3 region is CASRGHGGGGQETQYF. CDR3 DNA: TGTGCCAGCAGGGGGCACGGGGGGGGCGGCCAAGAGACGCAGTATTTT.

In this sample, this clonotype is medium-sized. This rearrangement joins TRBV6-1 to TRBJ2-1; D unresolved. TRBJ2-7 matches the DNA end more closely, so the J call is doubtful. This CDR3 is 16 amino acids long. Germline V CDR1 and CDR2: MNHNS, SASEGT. As DNA, the CDR3 is TGTGCCAGCACCCACAGACGGCCTGGCGCCGGTTACGAGCAGTACTTC. Its protein product is CASTHRRPGAGYEQYF.

To note about this clonotype: A read error may produce the germline difference seen at one junction end. This chain joins TRBV6-1 and TRBJ2-2; the match to TRBD1 covers 8 bases. The length of the CDR3 is 14 residues. CDR1 and CDR2 (germline): MNHNS, SASEGT. The CDR3 DNA follows: TGTGCCAGCAGGACCCGGGGGACAGGCGGGGAGCAGTTCTTT. The encoded protein is CASRTRGTGGEQFF.

This clonotype showed up many times. A read error may explain this, as a much larger clone is one base away. J is TRBJ2-1 and V is TRBV6-1; D could derive from TRBD1 or TRBD2 (7 bases each). The ends were cut back, 4 bases at V and 13 bases at J, with 20 bases in the middle. Per the germline V gene, CDR1 is MNHNS and CDR2 is SASEGT. The CDR3 totals 14 residues. CDR3 residues: CASSAWAGGETQFF. The CDR3 DNA is TGTGCCAGCAGTGCCTGGGCAGGGGGGGAGACCCAGTTCTTC.

This clonotype was observed many times. The V and J genes are TRBV6-4 and TRBJ2-5; D is perhaps TRBD1 or TRBD2 (5 bases each). Trimming cost V 0 bases and J 5 bases, with 13 bases left between them. The CDR3 runs to 15 residues. Germline V gene lookup returns CDR1 MRHNA and CDR2 SNTAGT. The chain's CDR3 is CASSDSVRGRETQYF. The CDR3 region has the DNA TGTGCCAGCAGTGACTCGGTGAGGGGAAGGGAGACCCAGTACTTC.

Sample share makes this clonotype medium-sized (0.01 to 0.1%). In DNA, the CDR3 is TGTGCCAGCAGTTACTCGGGGCCATCGCAGTATTTT. Protein: CASSYSGPSQYF. The rearrangement uses TRBV6-5 and TRBJ2-3; D perhaps matches TRBD1 (5 bases). Trimming shortened V by 0 bases and J by 10 bases, and 8 bases separated the two germline ends. CDR3 length equals 12 residues. The germline gives CDR1 MNHEY, CDR2 SVGAGI.